The 13 T cell receptor beta chains in this list originate from one sample, sequenced in a study of blood T cell repertoires in COVID-19. The protocol was immunoSEQ multiplex PCR, while the TCRdb copy is restricted to in-frame clones and leaves out a portion. The sample carries a few hundred thousand clones, over 85% recorded once. The sequenced material came from peripheral blood. These receptors originate from a woman in her 30s with COVID-19, enrolled during active disease.

This chain joins TRBV2 and TRBJ2-1; 7 bases fit TRBD1. With V trimmed by 8 bases and J by 5 bases, 6 bases remained unmatched. Germline V gene sequence: CDR1 SNHLY, CDR2 FYNNEI. The CDR3 totals 13 residues. As DNA, the CDR3 is TGTGCCAGCCAGACAGGGCTACACAATGAGCAGTTCTTC. This translates into CASQTGLHNEQFF.

The CDR3 protein is CASSIATLNTGELFF. CDR3 nucleotide sequence: TGTGCCAGTAGTATCGCCACTCTTAACACCGGGGAGCTGTTTTTT. This rearrangement joins TRBV19 to TRBJ2-2; D unresolved. Trimming removed 3 bases at V and 2 bases at J, with 10 bases between. The germline gives CDR1 LNHDA, CDR2 SQIVND (reference sequence). CDR3 size: 15 residues.

J is TRBJ1-1 and V is TRBV2, with TRBD1 as a possible D gene (5 bases). The CDR3 runs to 17 residues. CDR1 SNHLY and CDR2 FYNNEI come from the germline V gene. V was trimmed by 0 bases and J by 6 bases, leaving 20 bases between them. The CDR3 sequence: CASSEALSWGYGAEAFF. In DNA, the CDR3 is TGTGCCAGCAGTGAAGCGCTATCGTGGGGCTACGGAGCTGAAGCTTTCTTT. The full variable domain, its missing parts supplied by reference TRBV2 and TRBJ1-1, is EPEVTQTPSHQVTQMGQEVILRCVPISNHLYFYWYRQILGQKVEFLVSFYNNEISEKSEIFDDQFSVERPDGSNFTLKIRSTKLEDSAMYFCASSEALSWGYGAEAFFGQGTRLTVV.

The chain joins TRBV18 to TRBJ2-7; 11 nucleotides match TRBD1. V shed 3 bases and J 0 bases; nucleotides not matched to a gene: 1. The CDR3 runs 15 residues. Germline V gives CDR1 KGHSH, CDR2 LQKENI. CDR3 region: CASSPDRGPSYEQYF. The CDR3 DNA reads TGTGCCAGCTCACCGGACAGGGGGCCCTCCTACGAGCAGTACTTC.

The CDR3 loop is CASSGLAEDEQFF. The CDR3 DNA reads as TGCGCCAGCTCGGGACTAGCGGAAGATGAGCAGTTCTTC. The V call is TRBV5-1, the J call TRBJ2-1; 11 bases are a match to TRBD2. Germline V CDR1 and CDR2: SGHRS, YFSETQ. V lost 7 bases and J lost 8; bases outside the gene matches: 5. The CDR3 is made up of 13 amino acids.

The chain employs TRBV19 and TRBJ1-2; D unresolved. The CDR3 consists of 12 residues. Germline V lookup: CDR1 LNHDA, CDR2 SQIVND (reference sequence). Trimming shortened V by 3 bases and J by 5 bases, and 7 bases separated the two germline ends. CDR3 amino acids: CASSMSYYGYTF. For the CDR3, the DNA is TGTGCCAGTAGTATGAGTTATTATGGCTACACCTTC.

V gene TRBV5-4 combines with J gene TRBJ2-5; possible D gene TRBD2, 6 bases. Germline-derived CDR1 and CDR2 are SGHNT and YYREEE (reference sequence). This CDR3 is built from 15 residues. Trimming removed 1 base at V and 4 bases at J, with 14 bases between. The CDR3 reads CASSLSGGNGETQYF. Written as DNA, the CDR3 is TGTGCCAGCAGCTTGTCCGGCGGGAACGGAGAGACCCAGTACTTC.

The V and J genes are TRBV7-6 and TRBJ1-6; D perhaps matches TRBD1 (5 bases). Germline V gene lookup returns CDR1 SGHVS and CDR2 FNYEAQ. The CDR3 covers 16 residues. Trimming cost V 4 bases and J 9 bases, with 19 bases left between them. CDR3 sequence (DNA): TGTGCCAGCAGCTCCCGACAGCTGACATGGGGTTCACCCCTCCACTTT. Protein: CASSSRQLTWGSPLHF.

The J gene is TRBJ1-3, the V gene TRBV4-1; tentatively, D is TRBD1 (5 bases). The CDR3 contains 15 residues. Trimming cost V 1 base and J 0 bases, with 7 bases left between them. The germline V gene encodes CDR1 MGHRA and CDR2 YSYEKL. The CDR3: CASSQAQGSGNTIYF. DNA of the CDR3: TGCGCCAGCAGCCAAGCTCAGGGCTCTGGAAACACCATATATTTT.

This clone has just one count. The rearrangement uses TRBV3-1 (or the pseudogene TRBV3-2) and TRBJ1-2; possibly TRBD1 for D (6 bases). With 4 bases removed from V and 5 bases from J, the gap between germline ends came to 11 bases. The CDR3 runs to 13 residues. From germline, CDR1 is LGHDT and CDR2 YNNKEL (reference sequence). For the CDR3, the DNA is TGTGCCAGCAGCCCTGGACAGAAATATGGCTACACCTTC. It encodes CASSPGQKYGYTF.

The chain joins TRBV7-2 to TRBJ2-1, with a weak D call TRBD2 (6 bases). This CDR3 contains 15 residues. In germline, CDR1 is SGHTA, CDR2 FQGNSA. V lost 6 bases and J lost 7, with 19 bases in between. The CDR3 reads CASRRGGVARNEQFF. The CDR3 DNA reads as TGTGCCAGCAGACGGGGCGGGGTCGCCAGAAATGAGCAGTTCTTC.

The J gene is TRBJ1-5, the V gene TRBV10-3; 11 bases match TRBD1. CDR1 is ENHRY and CDR2 is SYGVKD in the germline V gene. The CDR3 spans 15 residues. V shed 6 bases, J shed 2 bases, and the junction held 3 bases outside the gene matches. Here the CDR3 DNA reads TGTGCCATCAGGGGGACAGGGGGTGGCAATCAGCCCCAGCATTTT. As protein: CAIRGTGGGNQPQHF.

The J gene is TRBJ1-4, the V gene TRBV4-1; maybe TRBD1 (5 bases). This CDR3 comprises 15 residues. V lost 0 bases and J lost 7, with 12 bases in between. Germline-derived CDR1 and CDR2 are MGHRA and YSYEKL. The CDR3 bases are TGCGCCAGCAGCCAAGACGGGGTGGGGGGTGAAAAACTGTTTTTT. Its protein is CASSQDGVGGEKLFF.